This T cell receptor (beta chain) was recovered during a study of lymphopenia after photon versus proton radiotherapy. Of note for this clone: What it binds is not known.

Profiled with immunoSEQ multiplex PCR; TCRdb holds only in-frame clones, not every one. The profile shows approximately 70,000 clones, around 90% of them singletons. Points from the study as a whole: Proton therapy kept repertoires fairly stable, unlike photons, which gained effector/memory cells. Better survival with proton therapy was suggested as possible, not demonstrated.

The ends were cut back, 4 bases at V and 6 bases at J, with 16 bases in the middle. CDR1 is LNHDA and CDR2 is SQIVND in the germline V gene (reference sequence). This CDR3 region has 14 residues. This chain links TRBV19 with TRBJ2-7, with D possibly matching TRBD1 (5 bases). The source material was peripheral blood, sampled from a patient treated with proton-based radiotherapy. The receptor was derived from a man older than 75 with esophageal cancer. The CDR3 region is CASSTLGLVSEQYF. The CDR3 DNA reads TGTGCCAGTAGTACATTGGGGCTAGTGAGCGAGCAGTACTTC.